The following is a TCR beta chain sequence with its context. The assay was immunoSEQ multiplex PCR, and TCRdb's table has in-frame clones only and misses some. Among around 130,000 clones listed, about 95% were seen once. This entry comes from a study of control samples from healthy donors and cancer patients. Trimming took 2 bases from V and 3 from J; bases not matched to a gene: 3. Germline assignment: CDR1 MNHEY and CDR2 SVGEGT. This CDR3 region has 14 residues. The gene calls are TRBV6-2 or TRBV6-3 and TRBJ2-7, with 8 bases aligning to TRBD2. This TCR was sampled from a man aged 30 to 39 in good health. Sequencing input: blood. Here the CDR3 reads CASSYAGGYYEQYF. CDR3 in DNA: TGTGCCAGCAGTTACGCGGGGGGCTACTACGAGCAGTACTTC.